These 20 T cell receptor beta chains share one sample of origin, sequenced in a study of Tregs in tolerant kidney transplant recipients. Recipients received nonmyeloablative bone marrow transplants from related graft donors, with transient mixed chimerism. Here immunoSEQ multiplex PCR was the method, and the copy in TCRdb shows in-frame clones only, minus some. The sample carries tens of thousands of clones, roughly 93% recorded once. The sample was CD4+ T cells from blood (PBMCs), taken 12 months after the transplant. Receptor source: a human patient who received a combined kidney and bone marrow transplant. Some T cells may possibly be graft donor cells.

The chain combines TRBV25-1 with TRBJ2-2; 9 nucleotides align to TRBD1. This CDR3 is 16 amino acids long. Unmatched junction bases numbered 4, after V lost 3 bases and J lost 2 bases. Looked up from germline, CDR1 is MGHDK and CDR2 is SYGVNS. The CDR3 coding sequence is TGTGCCAGCAGTGACCCGGGACAGGGCAACACCGGGGAGCTGTTTTTT. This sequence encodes CASSDPGQGNTGELFF.

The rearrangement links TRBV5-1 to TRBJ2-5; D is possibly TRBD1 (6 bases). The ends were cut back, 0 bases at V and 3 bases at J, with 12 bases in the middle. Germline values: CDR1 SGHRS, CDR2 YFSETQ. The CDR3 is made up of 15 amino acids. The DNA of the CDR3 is TGCGCCAGCAGCTTGGCCGTCTCAGGGGAAGAGACCCAGTACTTC. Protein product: CASSLAVSGEETQYF.

Written as DNA, the CDR3 is TGTGCCAGCTCAACAACCTTGAACACTGAAGCTTTCTTT. Its protein is CASSTTLNTEAFF. V usage is TRBV18 and J usage is TRBJ1-1; D remains unclear. V was pared by 5 bases and J by 0 bases, with 7 bases between. This CDR3 is 13 amino acids long. Germline lookup yields CDR1 KGHSH and CDR2 LQKENI.

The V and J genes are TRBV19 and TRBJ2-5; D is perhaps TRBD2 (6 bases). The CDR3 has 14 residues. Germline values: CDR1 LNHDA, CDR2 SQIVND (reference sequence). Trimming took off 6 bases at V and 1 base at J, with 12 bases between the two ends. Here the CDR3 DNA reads TGTGCCAGTAGCCCGGGACTCCTCCAAGAGACCCAGTACTTC. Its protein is CASSPGLLQETQYF. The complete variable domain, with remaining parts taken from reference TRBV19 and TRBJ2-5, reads DGGITQSPKYLFRKEGQNVTLSCEQNLNHDAMYWYRQDPGQGLRLIYYSQIVNDFQKGDIAEGYSVSREKKESFPLTVTSAQKNPTAFYLCASSPGLLQETQYFGPGTRLLVL.

This CDR3 reads CASSTPGRGETQYF. The CDR3 DNA reads TGTGCCAGCAGTACCCCGGGGAGGGGAGAGACCCAGTACTTC. V and J are TRBV27 and TRBJ2-5; 7 bases are a match to TRBD2. The V gene's germline CDR1 is MNHEY and CDR2 SMNVEV (reference sequence). V shed 5 bases, J shed 4 bases, and the junction held 7 bases outside the gene matches. This CDR3 contains 14 residues.

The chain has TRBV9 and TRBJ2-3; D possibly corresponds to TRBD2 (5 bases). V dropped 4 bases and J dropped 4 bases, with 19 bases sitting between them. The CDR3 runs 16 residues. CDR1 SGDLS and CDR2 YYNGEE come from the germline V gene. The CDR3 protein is CASSPRVSPGADTQYF. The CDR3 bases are TGTGCCAGCAGCCCGCGGGTCTCACCCGGGGCAGATACGCAGTATTTT.

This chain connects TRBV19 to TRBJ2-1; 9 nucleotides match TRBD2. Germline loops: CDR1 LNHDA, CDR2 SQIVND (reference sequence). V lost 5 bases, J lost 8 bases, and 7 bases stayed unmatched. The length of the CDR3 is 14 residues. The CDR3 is CASSSSGGRYEQFF. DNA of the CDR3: TGTGCCAGTAGTTCAAGCGGGGGGAGGTATGAGCAGTTCTTC.

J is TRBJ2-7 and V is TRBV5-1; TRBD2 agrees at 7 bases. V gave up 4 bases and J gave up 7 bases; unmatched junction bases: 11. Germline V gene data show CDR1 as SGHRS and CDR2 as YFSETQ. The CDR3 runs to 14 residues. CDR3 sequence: CASSPLTSVNEQYF. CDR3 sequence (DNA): TGCGCCAGCAGCCCCTTAACTAGCGTGAATGAGCAGTACTTC.

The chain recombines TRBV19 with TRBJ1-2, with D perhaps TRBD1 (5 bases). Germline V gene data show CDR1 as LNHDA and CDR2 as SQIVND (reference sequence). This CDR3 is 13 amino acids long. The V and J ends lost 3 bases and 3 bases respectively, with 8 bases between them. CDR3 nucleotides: TGTGCCAGTAGTATCCGGGACTACTATGGCTACACCTTC. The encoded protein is CASSIRDYYGYTF. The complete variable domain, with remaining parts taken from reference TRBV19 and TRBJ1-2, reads DGGITQSPKYLFRKEGQNVTLSCEQNLNHDAMYWYRQDPGQGLRLIYYSQIVNDFQKGDIAEGYSVSREKKESFPLTVTSAQKNPTAFYLCASSIRDYYGYTFGSGTRLTVV.

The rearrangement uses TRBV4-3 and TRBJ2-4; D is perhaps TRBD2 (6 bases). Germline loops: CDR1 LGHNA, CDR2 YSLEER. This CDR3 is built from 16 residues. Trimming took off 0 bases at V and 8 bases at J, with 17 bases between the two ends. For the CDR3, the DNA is TGCGCCAGCAGCCAAGATAGCGGACCACTGGGTGACATTCAGTACTTC. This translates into CASSQDSGPLGDIQYF.

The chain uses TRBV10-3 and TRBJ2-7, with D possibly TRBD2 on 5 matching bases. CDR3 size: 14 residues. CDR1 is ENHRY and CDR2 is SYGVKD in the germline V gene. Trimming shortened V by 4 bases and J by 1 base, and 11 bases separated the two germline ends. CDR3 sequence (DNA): TGTGCCATCAGTGGGCTAGCAAATTCCTACGAGCAGTACTTC. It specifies CAISGLANSYEQYF.

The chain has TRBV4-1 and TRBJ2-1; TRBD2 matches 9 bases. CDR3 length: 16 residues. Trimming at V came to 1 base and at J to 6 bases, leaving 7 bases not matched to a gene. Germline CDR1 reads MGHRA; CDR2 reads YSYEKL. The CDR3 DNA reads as TGCGCCAGCAGCCAAGGAAGGGCTAGCGGGGTCAATGAGCAGTTCTTC. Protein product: CASSQGRASGVNEQFF.

In DNA, the CDR3 is TGTGCCTGGAGTGAAAAATATCGGGTCCTTAGCAATCAGCCCCAGCATTTT. This codes for CAWSEKYRVLSNQPQHF. The chain links TRBV30 to TRBJ1-5, with D unclear. V shed 1 base and J shed 0 bases, with 16 bases lying between them. Germline V gives CDR1 GTSNPN, CDR2 SVGIG (reference sequence). The CDR3 contains 17 residues.

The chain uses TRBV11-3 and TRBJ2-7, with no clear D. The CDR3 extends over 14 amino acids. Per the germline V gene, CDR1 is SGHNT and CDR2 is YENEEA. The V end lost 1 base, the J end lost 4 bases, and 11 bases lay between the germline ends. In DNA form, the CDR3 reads TGTGCCAGCAGCTTAGCCGACAAGGTATACGAGCAGTACTTC. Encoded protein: CASSLADKVYEQYF.

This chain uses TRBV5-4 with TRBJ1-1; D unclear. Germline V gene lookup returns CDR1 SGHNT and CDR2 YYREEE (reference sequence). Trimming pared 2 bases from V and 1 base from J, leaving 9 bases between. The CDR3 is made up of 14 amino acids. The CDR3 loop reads CASSLLESNTEAFF. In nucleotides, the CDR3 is TGTGCCAGCAGCTTACTGGAGTCGAACACTGAAGCTTTCTTT.

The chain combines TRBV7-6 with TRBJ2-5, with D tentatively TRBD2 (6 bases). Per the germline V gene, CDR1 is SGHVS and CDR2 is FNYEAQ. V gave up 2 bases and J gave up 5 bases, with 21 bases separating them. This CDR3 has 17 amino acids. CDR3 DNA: TGTGCCAGCAGCTTAAGGCGTTTAGCGGCTAGTGGTGAGACCCAGTACTTC. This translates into CASSLRRLAASGETQYF. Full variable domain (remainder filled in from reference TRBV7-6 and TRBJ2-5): GAGVSQSPRYKVTKRGQDVALRCDPISGHVSLYWYRQALGQGPEFLTYFNYEAQQDKSGLPNDRFSAERPEGSISTLTIQRTEQRDSAMYRCASSLRRLAASGETQYFGPGTRLLVL.

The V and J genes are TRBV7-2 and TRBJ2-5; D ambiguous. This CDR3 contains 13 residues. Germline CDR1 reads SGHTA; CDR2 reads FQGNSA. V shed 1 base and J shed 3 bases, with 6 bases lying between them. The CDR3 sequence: CASSLVREETQYF. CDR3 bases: TGTGCCAGCAGCTTAGTAAGAGAAGAGACCCAGTACTTC.

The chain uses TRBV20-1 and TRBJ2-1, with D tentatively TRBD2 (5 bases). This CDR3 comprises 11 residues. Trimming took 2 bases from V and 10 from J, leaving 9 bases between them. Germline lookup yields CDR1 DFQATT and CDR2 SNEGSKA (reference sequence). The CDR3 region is CSARPTGEQFF. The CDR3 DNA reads TGCAGTGCTAGACCTACGGGGGAGCAGTTCTTC.

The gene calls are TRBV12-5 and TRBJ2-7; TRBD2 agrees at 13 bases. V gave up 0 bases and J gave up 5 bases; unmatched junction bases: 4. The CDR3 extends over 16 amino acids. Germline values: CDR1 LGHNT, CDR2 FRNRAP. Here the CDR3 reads CASGLVLGLAGDEQYF. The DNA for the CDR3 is TGTGCTAGTGGTTTGGTACTTGGACTAGCGGGGGACGAGCAGTACTTC.

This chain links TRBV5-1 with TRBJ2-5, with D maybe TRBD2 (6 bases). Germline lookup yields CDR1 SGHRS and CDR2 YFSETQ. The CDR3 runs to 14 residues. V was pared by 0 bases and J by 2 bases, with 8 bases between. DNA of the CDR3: TGCGCCAGCAGCTTGGTAGCGGAGCAAGAGACCCAGTACTTC. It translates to CASSLVAEQETQYF.